This is a list of T cell receptor beta chains from one sample in a study of cytomegalovirus exposure and HLA in healthy donors. The repertoire was sequenced with immunoSEQ multiplex PCR; TCRdb's copy has only in-frame clones and lacks some. The table includes around 250,000 clones, about 86% detected once. The sequenced sample was PBMCs. These receptors were collected from a woman in her fifties or sixties in good health and CMV-seropositive. Each CDR3 is given with its conserved first and last residue. A D gene is named only where the DNA matches it firmly. Not every row has a clone size; where given, it reads once, few, many or a size class.

abundance: .; j_gene: TRBJ2-7; d_gene: TRBD1; v_gene: TRBV5-1; CDR3nt: TGCGCCAGCAGCTTGGCCCGGGACAGGGCGTCCAGGCAGTACTTC; CDR3aa: CASSLARDRASRQYF
abundance: .; j_gene: TRBJ2-2; d_gene: .; v_gene: TRBV15; CDR3nt: TGTGCCACCTCTTACAACCGGAACACCGGGGAGCTGTTTTTT; CDR3aa: CATSYNRNTGELFF
abundance: few; j_gene: TRBJ2-7; d_gene: TRBD2; v_gene: TRBV19; CDR3nt: TGTGCCAGTAGTCTCCTAGCGGGAGCCGGCGAGCAGTACTTC; CDR3aa: CASSLLAGAGEQYF
abundance: .; j_gene: TRBJ2-6; d_gene: .; v_gene: TRBV4-2; CDR3nt: TGTGCCAGCACTCAGGGTGCTTCTAGGGGCCAGGTCGGAGCCAACGTCCTGACTTTC; CDR3aa: CASTQGASRGQVGANVLTF
abundance: once; j_gene: TRBJ1-1; d_gene: .; v_gene: TRBV27; CDR3nt: TGTGCCAGCAGTCAAAACAGGGAAACTGAAGTTTTCTTT; CDR3aa: CASSQNRETEVFF
abundance: .; j_gene: TRBJ2-3; d_gene: TRBD1; v_gene: TRBV6-1; CDR3nt: TGTGCCAGCAGTGGAGAAAGACAGGGGGCGAGGGATACGCAGTATTTT; CDR3aa: CASSGERQGARDTQYF
abundance: .; j_gene: TRBJ1-2; d_gene: .; v_gene: TRBV28; CDR3nt: TGTGCCAGCAGTGGTGGGGGGGGCAGAGGGGGCTACACCTTC; CDR3aa: CASSGGGGRGGYTF
abundance: .; j_gene: TRBJ2-1; d_gene: .; v_gene: TRBV5-1; CDR3nt: TGCGCCAGCAGCCGCACAGGGTCGGACTACAATGAGCAGTTCTTC; CDR3aa: CASSRTGSDYNEQFF
abundance: .; j_gene: TRBJ2-7; d_gene: TRBD1; v_gene: TRBV5-8; CDR3nt: TGTGCCAGCCGCCGGGACAGGGGCTCCTACGAGCAGTACTTC; CDR3aa: CASRRDRGSYEQYF
abundance: .; j_gene: TRBJ1-5; d_gene: .; v_gene: TRBV4-2; CDR3nt: TGTGCCAGCAGCCAAGATCGGTCCTCCGGGTTGCCCCAGCATTTT; CDR3aa: CASSQDRSSGLPQHF
abundance: .; j_gene: TRBJ2-1; d_gene: .; v_gene: TRBV6-5; CDR3nt: TGTGCCAACAGTTACGCCACAGACTACAATGAGCAGTTCTTC; CDR3aa: CANSYATDYNEQFF
abundance: .; j_gene: TRBJ2-5; d_gene: TRBD2; v_gene: TRBV4-2; CDR3nt: TGTGCCAGCAGCCAAGACCGTAGCGGGAGGGGTGAGACCCAGTACTTC; CDR3aa: CASSQDRSGRGETQYF
abundance: .; j_gene: TRBJ2-4; d_gene: .; v_gene: TRBV4-1; CDR3nt: TGCGCCAGCAGCCAAGGATGGGTACTTCGCGAAGGAGCGAACATTCAGTACTTC; CDR3aa: CASSQGWVLREGANIQYF
abundance: .; j_gene: TRBJ2-2; d_gene: .; v_gene: TRBV2; CDR3nt: TGTGCCAGCCTGAGGCGGGACGCGAACACCGGGGAGCTGTTTTTT; CDR3aa: CASLRRDANTGELFF
abundance: .; j_gene: TRBJ1-5; d_gene: .; v_gene: TRBV7-3; CDR3nt: TGTGCCAGCAGCTTAGGCCTTAATCAGCCCCAGCATTTT; CDR3aa: CASSLGLNQPQHF
abundance: .; j_gene: TRBJ2-2; d_gene: TRBD2; v_gene: TRBV5-1; CDR3nt: TGCGCCAGCAGCTTGGAAGCGGGAGGGAGTACCGGGGAGCTGTTTTTT; CDR3aa: CASSLEAGGSTGELFF
abundance: .; j_gene: TRBJ2-1; d_gene: .; v_gene: TRBV5-4; CDR3nt: TGTGCCAGCAGCTCAGGGATCTCCTACAATGAGCAGTTCTTC; CDR3aa: CASSSGISYNEQFF
abundance: .; j_gene: TRBJ2-2; d_gene: TRBD1; v_gene: TRBV6-1; CDR3nt: TGTGCCAGCAGTGACCCTCCCGGGACAGACACCGGGGAGCTGTTTTTT; CDR3aa: CASSDPPGTDTGELFF
abundance: .; j_gene: TRBJ2-5; d_gene: .; v_gene: TRBV2; CDR3nt: TGTGCCAGCAGTGAACGATGGTATGGCGAGACCCAGTACTTC; CDR3aa: CASSERWYGETQYF
abundance: .; j_gene: TRBJ2-7; d_gene: TRBD2; v_gene: TRBV10-2; CDR3nt: TGCTCATCGGGGGGAAAGATAGCGGGAGGGCCGAATTACGAGCAGTACTTC; CDR3aa: CSSGGKIAGGPNYEQYF
abundance: .; j_gene: TRBJ1-1; d_gene: .; v_gene: TRBV5-6; CDR3nt: TGTGCCAGCAGCTCTACCCGGGGAGCCATGCGGGGGAACACTGAAGCTTTCTTT; CDR3aa: CASSSTRGAMRGNTEAFF
abundance: .; j_gene: TRBJ1-1; d_gene: .; v_gene: TRBV5-6; CDR3nt: TGTGCCAGCAGCTCCCCCCGTTTGGAGGCTTTCTTT; CDR3aa: CASSSPRLEAFF
abundance: once; j_gene: TRBJ2-1; d_gene: TRBD2; v_gene: TRBV29-1; CDR3nt: TGCAGCGTTTCCGGGACTAGCGGGGGAGGCAATGAGCAGTTCTTC; CDR3aa: CSVSGTSGGGNEQFF
abundance: .; j_gene: TRBJ2-7; d_gene: .; v_gene: TRBV7-8; CDR3nt: TGTGCCAGCAGCTTAGAGTTCGGTACCTACGAGCAGTACTTC; CDR3aa: CASSLEFGTYEQYF
abundance: .; j_gene: TRBJ2-1; d_gene: TRBD2; v_gene: TRBV7-3; CDR3nt: TGTGCCAGCAGCCTAGGGACTAGCGGGGCCTACAATGAGCAGTTCTTC; CDR3aa: CASSLGTSGAYNEQFF
abundance: .; j_gene: TRBJ1-2; d_gene: TRBD1; v_gene: TRBV7-9; CDR3nt: TGTTCCAGCAGCTTAGCCCAAATCAGGGGGCCTGGCTACACCTTC; CDR3aa: CSSSLAQIRGPGYTF
abundance: few; j_gene: TRBJ1-4; d_gene: .; v_gene: TRBV4-2; CDR3nt: TGTGCCAGCAGCCAAGAAGCGGCGGGAGGGGGACGTGTGGAAAAACTGTTTTTT; CDR3aa: CASSQEAAGGGRVEKLFF
abundance: .; j_gene: TRBJ1-4; d_gene: TRBD1; v_gene: TRBV5-1; CDR3nt: TGCGCCAGCAGCTTATTATCCGGGACAGCTAATGAAAAACTGTTTTTT; CDR3aa: CASSLLSGTANEKLFF
abundance: .; j_gene: TRBJ1-1; d_gene: TRBD1; v_gene: TRBV4-2; CDR3nt: TGTGCCAGCAGCCAACAGACAGGGGGCATGACTGAAGCTTTCTTT; CDR3aa: CASSQQTGGMTEAFF
abundance: .; j_gene: TRBJ1-2; d_gene: TRBD1; v_gene: TRBV2; CDR3nt: TGTGCCAGCAGTTCCCAGGGGGCGGTTGGCTACACCTTC; CDR3aa: CASSSQGAVGYTF
abundance: .; j_gene: TRBJ1-5; d_gene: .; v_gene: TRBV7-9; CDR3nt: TGTGCCAGCAGCTTAGGAGGTTATAGCAATCAGCCCCAGCATTTT; CDR3aa: CASSLGGYSNQPQHF
abundance: .; j_gene: TRBJ2-3; d_gene: .; v_gene: TRBV19; CDR3nt: TGTGCCAGCCGCATAGACCGGGGGAGTGGAAATACGCAGTATTTT; CDR3aa: CASRIDRGSGNTQYF